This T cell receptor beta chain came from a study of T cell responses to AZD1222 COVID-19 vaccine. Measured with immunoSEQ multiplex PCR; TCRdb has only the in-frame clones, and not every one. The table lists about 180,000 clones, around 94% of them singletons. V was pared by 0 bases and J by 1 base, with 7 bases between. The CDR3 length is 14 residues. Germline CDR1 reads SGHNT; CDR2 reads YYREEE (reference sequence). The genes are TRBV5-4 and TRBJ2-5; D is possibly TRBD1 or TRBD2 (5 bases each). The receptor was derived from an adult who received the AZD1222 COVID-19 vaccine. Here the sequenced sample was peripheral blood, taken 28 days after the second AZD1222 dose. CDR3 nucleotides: TGTGCCAGCAGCTTGGGGGGGTCCCAAGAGACCCAGTACTTC. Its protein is CASSLGGSQETQYF.